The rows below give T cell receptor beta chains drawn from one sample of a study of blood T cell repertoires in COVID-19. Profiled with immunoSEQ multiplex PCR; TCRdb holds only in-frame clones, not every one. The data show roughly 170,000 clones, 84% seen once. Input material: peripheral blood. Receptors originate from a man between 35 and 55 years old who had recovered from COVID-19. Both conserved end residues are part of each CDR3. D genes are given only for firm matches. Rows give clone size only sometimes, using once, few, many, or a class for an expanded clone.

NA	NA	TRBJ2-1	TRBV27	TGTGCCAGCAGTCTTAGGCAGGGTAGCAATGAGCAGTTCTTC	CASSLRQGSNEQFF
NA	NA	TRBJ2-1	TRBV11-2	TGTGCCAGCAGCTCGACCCGGGACTTCTACTACAATGAGCAGTTCTTC	CASSSTRDFYYNEQFF
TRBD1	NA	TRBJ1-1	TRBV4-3	TGCGCCAGCAGCCAAGCCACCGGACAGGCGACGAACACTGAAGCTTTCTTT	CASSQATGQATNTEAFF
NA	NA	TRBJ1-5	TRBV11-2	TGTGCCAGCAGCGAGGGGGGGGTAAGCAATCAGCCCCAGCATTTT	CASSEGGVSNQPQHF
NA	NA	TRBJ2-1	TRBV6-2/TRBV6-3	TGTGCCAGCAGTTACTCGAAGGATGGGTGGACGGGATCCTACAATGAGCAGTTCTTC	CASSYSKDGWTGSYNEQFF
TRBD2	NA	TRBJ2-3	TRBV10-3	TGTGCCATCAAACCCGGGACTAGCGGGGGGAGCACAGATACGCAGTATTTT	CAIKPGTSGGSTDTQYF
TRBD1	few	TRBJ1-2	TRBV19	TGTGCCAGTAGAACGACAGGGTTTGGCTACACCTTC	CASRTTGFGYTF
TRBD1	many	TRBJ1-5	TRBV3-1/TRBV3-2	TGTGCCAGCAGCCAAGAACAGGGGCAGCCCCAGCATTTT	CASSQEQGQPQHF
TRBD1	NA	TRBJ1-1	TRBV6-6	TGTGCCAGCAGTCGTACAGGGGCAGGGGCCCGGATGAACACTGAAGCTTTCTTT	CASSRTGAGARMNTEAFF
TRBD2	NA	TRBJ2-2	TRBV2	TGTGCCAGCAGTGAAGGTAGCGGGGGGGCGACCGGGGAGCTGTTTTTT	CASSEGSGGATGELFF
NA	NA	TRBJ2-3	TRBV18	TGTGCCAGCTCACAGGAGTCGGGCACAGATACGCAGTATTTT	CASSQESGTDTQYF
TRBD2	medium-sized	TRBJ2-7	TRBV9	TGTGCCAGCAGCGCTCTAGCGGGCCCCAAGGGGGGGGAGCAGTACTTC	CASSALAGPKGGEQYF
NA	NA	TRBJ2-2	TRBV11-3	TGTGCCAGCAGCCCTAGGGGCCGACTGAGGACCGGGGAGCTGTTTTTT	CASSPRGRLRTGELFF
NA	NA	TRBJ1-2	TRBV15	TGTGCCACCAGCAGAGGTAGACAGTACCCAAACTATGGCTACACCTTC	CATSRGRQYPNYGYTF
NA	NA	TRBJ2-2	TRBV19	TGTGCCAGTAGTATATCCGGGAACGGGGAGCTGTTTTTT	CASSISGNGELFF
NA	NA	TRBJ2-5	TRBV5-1	TGCGCCAGCAGCGTATCCCAGGGTAAGGAGACCCAGTACTTC	CASSVSQGKETQYF
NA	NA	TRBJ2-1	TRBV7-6	TGTGCCAGCAGCAAGACGACAGTACCTCTAGGGGATGAGCAGTTCTTC	CASSKTTVPLGDEQFF
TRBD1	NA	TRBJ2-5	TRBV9	TGTGCCAGCAGCGAACAGGGGGCTTGGGAGACCCAGTACTTC	CASSEQGAWETQYF
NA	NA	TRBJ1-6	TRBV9	TGTGCCAGCAGCGTAGAGGGGAACCCCTCCTATAATTCACCCCTCCACTTT	CASSVEGNPSYNSPLHF
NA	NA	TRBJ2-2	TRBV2	TGTGCCAGCAGGGCAGGGTCTAGTGGGGAGCTGTTTTTT	CASRAGSSGELFF
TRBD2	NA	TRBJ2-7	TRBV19	TGTGCCAGTAGTATGGGACTAGCGGGGGCTTTCTACGAGCAGTACTTC	CASSMGLAGAFYEQYF
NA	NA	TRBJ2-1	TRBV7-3	TGTGCCAGCAGCTCTTTGACTAGGGGATATAACAATGAGCAGTTCTTC	CASSSLTRGYNNEQFF
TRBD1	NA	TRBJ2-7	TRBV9	TGTGCCAGCAGCCCAGGACAGGGACCCCTTTACGAGCAGTACTTC	CASSPGQGPLYEQYF
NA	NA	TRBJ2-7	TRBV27	TGTGCCAGCAGTTTAGAGGGAACCTCCTACGAGCAGTACTTC	CASSLEGTSYEQYF
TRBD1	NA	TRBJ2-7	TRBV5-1	TGCGCCAGCAGCGAGGGACAGGGGTTGAAGGAGCAGTACTTC	CASSEGQGLKEQYF
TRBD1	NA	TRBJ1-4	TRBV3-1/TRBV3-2	TGTGCCAGCAGCCAAAAGGACAGGCTGAATGAAAAACTGTTTTTT	CASSQKDRLNEKLFF
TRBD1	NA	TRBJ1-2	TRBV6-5	TGTGCCAGCAGTCCTCGGGACAGGGGCTATGGCTACACCTTC	CASSPRDRGYGYTF
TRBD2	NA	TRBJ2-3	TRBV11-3	TGTGCCAGCAGCCTGGGACTAGCGGGAGGCACAGATACGCAGTATTTT	CASSLGLAGGTDTQYF
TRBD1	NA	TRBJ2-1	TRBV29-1	TGCAGCGTTGGACAGGGAAGTAACAATGAGCAGTTCTTC	CSVGQGSNNEQFF
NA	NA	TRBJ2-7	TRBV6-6	TGTGCCAGCAGTAACAGGGCGTTTATAGGCTACGAGCAGTACTTC	CASSNRAFIGYEQYF
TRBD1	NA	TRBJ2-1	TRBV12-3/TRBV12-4	TGTGCCAGCAGTTTTGGACAGGGTCATGAGCAGTTCTTC	CASSFGQGHEQFF
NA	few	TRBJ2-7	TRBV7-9	TGTGCCAGCAGCTTAACATCCTACGAGCAGTACTTC	CASSLTSYEQYF
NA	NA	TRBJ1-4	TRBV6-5	TGTGCCAGCAGCCGACAGTATAATGAAAAACTGTTTTTT	CASSRQYNEKLFF
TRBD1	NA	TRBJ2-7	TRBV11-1	TGTGCCAGCAGTCGACTCGGACAGGGGGGAATTGAGCAGTACTTC	CASSRLGQGGIEQYF
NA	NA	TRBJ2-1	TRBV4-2	TGTGCCAGCAGCCAAGTTTATCCTCCTACGGAGTCCTACAATGAGCAGTTCTTC	CASSQVYPPTESYNEQFF
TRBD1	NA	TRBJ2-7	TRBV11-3	TGTGCCAGCAGCCCCCGAAGGACAGGGTCCAGATACGAGCAGTACTTC	CASSPRRTGSRYEQYF
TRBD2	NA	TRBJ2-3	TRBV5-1	TGCGCCAGCCGCAGGACCGGGACTAGCGAGACAGATACGCAGTATTTT	CASRRTGTSETDTQYF
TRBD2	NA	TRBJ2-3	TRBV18	TGTGCCAGCTCACCCATACTAGCGGACACAGATACGCAGTATTTT	CASSPILADTDTQYF
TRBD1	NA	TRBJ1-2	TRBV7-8	TGTGCCAGCAGCCCCCGTCAGGGGGAATTTGGCTATGGCTACACCTTC	CASSPRQGEFGYGYTF
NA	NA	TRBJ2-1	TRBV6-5	TGTGCCAGCAGGAGGACTGGCTCCTACAATGAGCAGTTCTTC	CASRRTGSYNEQFF
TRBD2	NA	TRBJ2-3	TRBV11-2	TGTGCCAGCAGCCCCGTCAGAGCGGGAGGTGGAAATACGCAGTATTTT	CASSPVRAGGGNTQYF
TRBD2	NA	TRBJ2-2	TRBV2	TGTGCCAGCAGTAGACTAGCGGGATCCACCGGGGAGCTGTTTTTT	CASSRLAGSTGELFF
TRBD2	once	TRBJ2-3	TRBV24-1	TGTGCCACCAGTGATGTGACTAGCGCCGCAGCAGCTACGCAGTATTTT	CATSDVTSAAAATQYF
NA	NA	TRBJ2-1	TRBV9	TGTGCCAGCAGCGTAGGGCAGGGAAACAATGAGCAGTTCTTC	CASSVGQGNNEQFF
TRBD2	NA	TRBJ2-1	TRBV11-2	TGTGCCAGCAGCTTAGAAGGGATCCGGGAGGTTCAGTTCTTC	CASSLEGIREVQFF
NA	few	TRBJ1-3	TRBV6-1	TGTGCCAGCAGTGAAAAGGTCACGGGGGTCTCTGGAAACACCATATATTTT	CASSEKVTGVSGNTIYF
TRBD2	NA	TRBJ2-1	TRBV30	TGTGCCTGGAGTGTGACTAGCGGGAGACGCAATGAGCAGTTCTTC	CAWSVTSGRRNEQFF
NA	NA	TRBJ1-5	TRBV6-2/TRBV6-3	TGTGCCAGCAGTTCGGGTCCGGCGGGTCAAAGCAATCAGCCCCAGCATTTT	CASSSGPAGQSNQPQHF
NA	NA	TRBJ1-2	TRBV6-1	TGTGCCAGCAGTGAACAGGGACTTACTAACTATGGCTACACCTTC	CASSEQGLTNYGYTF
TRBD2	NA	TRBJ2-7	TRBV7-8	TGTGCCAGCAGCCCTAGCTTGGGGGAGCGGGGGGTTACGGGGCAGTACTTC	CASSPSLGERGVTGQYF
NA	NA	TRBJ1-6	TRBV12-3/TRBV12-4	TGTGCAAGCGGGGGGGTAGGGAATTCACCCCTCCACTTT	CASGGVGNSPLHF
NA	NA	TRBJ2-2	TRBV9	TGTGCCAGCAGCGTAGGTCTAGCCTACACCGGGGAGCTGTTTTTT	CASSVGLAYTGELFF
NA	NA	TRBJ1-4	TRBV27	TGTGCCAGCAGTCCCGGATCCGCCCCGAGGGAAAAACTGTTTTTT	CASSPGSAPREKLFF
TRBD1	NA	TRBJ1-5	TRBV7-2	TGTGCCAGCAGCTTGGGGACAGTAAGCAATCAGCCCCAGCATTTT	CASSLGTVSNQPQHF